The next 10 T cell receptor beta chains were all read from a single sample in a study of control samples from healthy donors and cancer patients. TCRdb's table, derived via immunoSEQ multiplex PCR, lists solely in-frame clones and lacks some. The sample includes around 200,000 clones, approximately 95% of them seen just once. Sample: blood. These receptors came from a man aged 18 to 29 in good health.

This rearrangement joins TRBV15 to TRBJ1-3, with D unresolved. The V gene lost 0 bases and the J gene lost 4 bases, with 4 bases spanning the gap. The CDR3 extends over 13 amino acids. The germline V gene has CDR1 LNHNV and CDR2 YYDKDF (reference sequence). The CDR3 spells CATSRDRGNTIYF. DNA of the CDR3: TGTGCCACCAGCAGAGATCGGGGAAACACCATATATTTT.

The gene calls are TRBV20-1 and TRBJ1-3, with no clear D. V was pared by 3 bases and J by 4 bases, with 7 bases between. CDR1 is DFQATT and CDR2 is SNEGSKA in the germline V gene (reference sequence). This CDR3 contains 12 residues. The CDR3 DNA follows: TGCAGTGCTAGTTTCGGGGGAAACACCATATATTTT. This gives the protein CSASFGGNTIYF.

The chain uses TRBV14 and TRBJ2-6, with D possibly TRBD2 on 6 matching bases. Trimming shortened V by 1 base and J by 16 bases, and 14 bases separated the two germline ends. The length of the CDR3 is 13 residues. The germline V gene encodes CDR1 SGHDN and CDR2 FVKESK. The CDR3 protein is CASSQVRTGTLTF. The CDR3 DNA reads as TGTGCCAGCAGCCAAGTAAGGACGGGGACTCTGACTTTC.

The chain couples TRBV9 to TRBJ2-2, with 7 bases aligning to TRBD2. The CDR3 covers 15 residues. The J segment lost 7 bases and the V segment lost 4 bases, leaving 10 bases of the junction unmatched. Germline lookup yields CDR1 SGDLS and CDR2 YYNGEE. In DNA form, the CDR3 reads TGTGCCAGCAGCTCCGGCAGCGGGGATGGCGGGGAGCTGTTTTTT. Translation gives CASSSGSGDGGELFF.

The CDR3 protein is CASSFTGTTFYEQYF. The CDR3 DNA sequence: TGTGCCAGCAGCTTCACGGGGACGACCTTCTACGAGCAGTACTTC. This chain joins TRBV11-2 and TRBJ2-7; either TRBD1 or TRBD2 may supply D (5 bases each). CDR1 SGHAT and CDR2 FQNNGV come from the germline V gene. Trimming stripped 3 bases from V and 3 bases from J, with 15 bases between. This CDR3 contains 15 residues.

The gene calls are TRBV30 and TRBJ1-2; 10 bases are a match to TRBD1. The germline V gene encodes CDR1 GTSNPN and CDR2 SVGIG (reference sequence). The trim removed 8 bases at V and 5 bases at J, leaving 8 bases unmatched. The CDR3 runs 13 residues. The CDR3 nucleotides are TGTGCCGGGTTGGACAGGGGGGATTATGGCTACACCTTC. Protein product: CAGLDRGDYGYTF.

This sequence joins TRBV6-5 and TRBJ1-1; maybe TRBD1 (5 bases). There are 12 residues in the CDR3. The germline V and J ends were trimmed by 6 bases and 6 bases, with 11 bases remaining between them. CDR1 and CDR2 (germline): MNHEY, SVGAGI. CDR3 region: CASSGAFAEAFF. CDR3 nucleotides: TGTGCCAGCAGCGGGGCCTTTGCTGAAGCTTTCTTT.

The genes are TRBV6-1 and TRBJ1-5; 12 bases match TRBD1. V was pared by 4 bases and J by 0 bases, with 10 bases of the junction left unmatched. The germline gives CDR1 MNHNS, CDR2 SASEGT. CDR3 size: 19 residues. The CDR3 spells CASSAGTGGAIHSNQPQHF. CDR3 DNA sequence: TGTGCCAGCAGTGCCGGGACAGGGGGCGCAATTCATAGCAATCAGCCCCAGCATTTT.

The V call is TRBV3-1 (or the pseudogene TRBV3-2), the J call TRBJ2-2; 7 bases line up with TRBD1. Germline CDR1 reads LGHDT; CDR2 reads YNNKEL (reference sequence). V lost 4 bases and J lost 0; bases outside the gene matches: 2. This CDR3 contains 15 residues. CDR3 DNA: TGTGCCAGCAGCCTGACAGGGTCGAACACCGGGGAGCTGTTTTTT. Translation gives CASSLTGSNTGELFF.

CDR3 sequence (DNA): TGTGCCAGCAGTCTCGGGACCCCATTCTACAATGAGCAGTTCTTC. This translates into CASSLGTPFYNEQFF. V and J are TRBV7-8 and TRBJ2-1; perhaps D is TRBD1 or TRBD2 (5 bases each). With 6 bases removed from V and 3 bases from J, the gap between germline ends came to 15 bases. This CDR3 is built from 15 residues. Germline V gene data show CDR1 as SGHVS and CDR2 as FQNEAQ.